These T cell receptor beta chains were read from a single sample in a study of CD8+CD57+ T cells in acquired aplastic anemia. MiXCR, run by TCRdb on the reads, gives a single entry per CDR3 protein. The sample lists 190,000 or so distinct CDR3 sequences; about half were seen once. Sequencing used sorted CD4+, CD8+, or CD8+CD57+ T cells (not recorded which) from PBMCs. The receptors were sampled from a human donor with aplastic anemia. Each CDR3 is given with its conserved first and last residue. The D gene is left open where the match is weak. For some rows the clone size is stated as once, few or many, or as a class when expanded; others skip it.

j_call | clone_size | v_call | d_call | cdr3_aa | cdr3_nt
TRBJ1-4 | NA | TRBV4-3 | NA | CASSQDVATNEKLFF | TGCGCCAGCAGCCAAGATGTGGCCACTAATGAAAAACTGTTTTTT
TRBJ2-6 | NA | TRBV29-1 | TRBD1 | CSVGGGGGANVLTF | TGCAGCGTAGGGGGCGGTGGCGGGGCCAACGTCCTGACTTTC
TRBJ2-2 | NA | TRBV24-1 | NA | CATSDPTRTGELFF | TGTGCCACCAGTGATCCCACCAGGACCGGGGAGCTGTTTTTT
TRBJ1-1 | NA | TRBV25-1 | NA | CASSEGLGHSTAEAFF | TGTGCCAGCAGTGAGGGCCTCGGACATTCAACAGCTGAAGCTTTCTTT
TRBJ1-5 | once | TRBV10-1 | NA | CASPRGGRYCSNQPQHF | TGCGCCAGCCCGAGGGGGGGCCGGTACTGTAGCAATCAGCCCCAGCATTTT
TRBJ1-2 | NA | TRBV6-2/TRBV6-3 | TRBD1 | CASRKGTVQGHGYTF | TGTGCCAGCAGGAAAGGGACAGTACAAGGTCATGGCTACACCTTC
TRBJ1-4 | many | TRBV6-1 | NA | CASKGIATNEKLFF | TGTGCCAGCAAGGGCATCGCAACTAATGAAAAACTGTTTTTT
TRBJ1-1 | NA | TRBV2 | NA | CASGETRAEAFF | TGTGCCAGCGGTGAGACACGCGCTGAAGCTTTCTTT
TRBJ1-5 | many | TRBV10-2 | TRBD1 | CASSPTGGVVSNQPQHF | TGCGCCAGCAGCCCCACAGGGGGAGTTGTGAGCAATCAGCCCCAGCATTTT
TRBJ2-5 | few | TRBV7-9 | TRBD2 | CASSFATTSGETQYF | TGTGCCAGCAGCTTCGCCACGACTAGCGGAGAGACCCAGTACTTC
TRBJ1-4 | NA | TRBV4-3 | NA | CASSQTATACGGEKLFF | TGCGCCAGCAGCCAGACAGCCACAGCGTGCGGTGGTGAAAAACTGTTTTTT
TRBJ2-5 | many | TRBV6-1 | TRBD2 | CASSGELAGGGGTQYF | TGTGCCAGCAGTGGAGAACTAGCGGGAGGCGGTGGGACCCAGTACTTC
TRBJ2-5 | many | TRBV5-1 | TRBD2 | CASSTGSTSGGQETQYF | TGCGCCAGCAGCACCGGGTCGACTAGCGGAGGCCAAGAGACCCAGTACTTC
TRBJ2-2 | NA | TRBV11-1 | TRBD1 | CASSRGDRVNTGELFF | TGTGCCAGCAGCCGTGGGGACAGAGTTAACACCGGGGAGCTGTTTTTT
TRBJ1-2 | few | TRBV6-1 | NA | CASSGRPSYGYTF | TGTGCCAGCAGTGGCCGTCCCAGCTATGGCTACACCTTC
TRBJ2-1 | many | TRBV9 | NA | CASSVGFDEQFF | TGTGCCAGCAGCGTAGGGTTTGATGAGCAGTTCTTC
TRBJ1-2 | many | TRBV11-1 | NA | CASSLSGSTVAYGYTF | TGTGCCAGCAGCTTAAGTGGCAGCACCGTGGCGTATGGCTACACCTTC
TRBJ2-5 | NA | TRBV5-5 | TRBD1 | CASSGQQETQYF | TGTGCCAGCTCGGGACAGCAAGAGACCCAGTACTTC
TRBJ2-4 | NA | TRBV5-6 | TRBD1 | CASSLEAGGFIQYF | TGTGCCAGCAGCTTGGAGGCAGGGGGCTTTATTCAGTACTTC
TRBJ2-2 | few | TRBV24-1 | TRBD1 | CASSWGQGAFSGELFF | TGTGCCAGCAGTTGGGGCCAGGGGGCCTTTTCCGGGGAGCTGTTTTTT
TRBJ1-2 | many | TRBV20-1 | TRBD1 | CSASTGGKYGYTF | TGCAGTGCCTCGACAGGGGGCAAATATGGCTACACCTTC
TRBJ2-1 | few | TRBV15 | TRBD2 | CATSRLGLAGVGEQFF | TGTGCCACCAGCAGACTAGGACTAGCGGGAGTTGGAGAGCAGTTCTTC
TRBJ2-7 | NA | TRBV27 | TRBD1 | CASSQLRQGTYEQYF | TGTGCCAGCAGTCAACTAAGACAGGGGACCTACGAGCAGTACTTC
TRBJ1-1 | few | TRBV10-1 | TRBD1 | CASQGTGPHEAFF | TGCGCCAGCCAGGGGACAGGGCCGCATGAAGCTTTCTTT
TRBJ2-1 | NA | TRBV10-3 | TRBD2 | CAISVLAGNEQFF | TGTGCCATCAGTGTCTTAGCGGGAAATGAGCAGTTCTTC
TRBJ2-3 | many | TRBV6-2/TRBV6-3 | TRBD2 | CASSAPSGSTDTQYF | TGTGCCAGCAGTGCCCCTAGCGGGAGCACAGATACGCAGTATTTT
TRBJ2-7 | NA | TRBV20-1 | NA | CSATGTTSYEQYF | TGCAGTGCCACCGGGACCACCTCCTACGAGCAGTACTTC
TRBJ1-6 | many | TRBV7-3 | NA | CASSRPGSNSPLHF | TGTGCCAGCAGCCGCCCGGGGTCCAATTCACCCCTCCACTTT
TRBJ2-1 | NA | TRBV9 | NA | CASSVVGTAYNEQFF | TGTGCCAGCAGCGTAGTTGGCACAGCCTACAATGAGCAGTTCTTC
TRBJ2-6 | few | TRBV6-5 | NA | CASSWAESGANVLTF | TGTGCCAGCAGTTGGGCTGAGTCTGGGGCCAACGTCCTGACTTTC
TRBJ1-1 | NA | TRBV10-3 | NA | CAIRPSGPEGEAFF | TGTGCCATCAGGCCCTCAGGGCCGGAGGGTGAAGCTTTCTTT
TRBJ1-5 | many | TRBV7-8 | NA | CASSLGRNQPQHF | TGTGCCAGCAGCTTAGGCCGGAATCAGCCCCAGCATTTT
TRBJ2-6 | NA | TRBV5-1 | NA | CASRRDRPSLSGANVLTF | TGCGCCAGCAGGAGAGACAGGCCCTCTCTGTCTGGGGCCAACGTCCTGACTTTC
TRBJ2-3 | many | TRBV11-2 | TRBD2 | CASSLEALAGVTDTQYF | TGTGCCAGCAGCTTAGAGGCCTTGGCGGGAGTAACAGATACGCAGTATTTT
TRBJ2-7 | many | TRBV10-3 | NA | CAISLGGDTYEQYF | TGTGCCATCAGTTTAGGAGGGGATACCTACGAGCAGTACTTC
TRBJ2-1 | NA | TRBV12-3/TRBV12-4 | TRBD2 | CASSLLGGRAGDEQFF | TGTGCCAGCAGTCTCCTGGGCGGGAGGGCCGGTGATGAGCAGTTCTTC
TRBJ1-2 | NA | TRBV20-1 | TRBD1 | CSARDPGTGGGYTF | TGCAGTGCTAGAGATCCCGGGACAGGGGGTGGCTACACCTTC
TRBJ2-1 | NA | TRBV24-1 | NA | CATSEGGSYNEQFF | TGTGCCACCAGTGAGGGAGGCTCCTACAATGAGCAGTTCTTC
TRBJ2-7 | NA | TRBV2 | NA | CASSAQGLYEQYF | TGTGCCAGCAGTGCCCAGGGACTCTACGAGCAGTACTTC
TRBJ2-1 | many | TRBV19 | TRBD2 | CASSTSGRAVEQFF | TGTGCCAGTAGTACTAGCGGGAGGGCCGTTGAGCAGTTCTTC
TRBJ2-1 | NA | TRBV12-3/TRBV12-4 | NA | CASRRTGDNEQFF | TGTGCCAGCAGGAGGACCGGAGACAATGAGCAGTTCTTC
TRBJ2-2 | few | TRBV19 | NA | CASRYSDTGELFF | TGTGCCAGTAGATACTCGGACACCGGGGAGCTGTTTTTT
TRBJ1-3 | many | TRBV7-9 | NA | CASSSTREFVGNTIYF | TGTGCCAGCAGCTCAACTCGGGAGTTCGTTGGAAACACCATATATTTT
TRBJ1-1 | once | TRBV24-1 | NA | CASSYSAMNTEAFF | TGTGCCAGCAGTTACTCAGCCATGAACACTGAAGCTTTCTTT
TRBJ1-4 | many | TRBV20-1 | NA | CSATRGLEKLFF | TGCAGTGCTACCAGGGGATTGGAAAAACTGTTTTTT
TRBJ2-6 | NA | TRBV15 | NA | CATSRDRSSGANVLTF | TGTGCCACCAGCAGAGATCGGAGCTCTGGGGCCAACGTCCTGACTTTC
TRBJ2-1 | NA | TRBV7-9 | NA | CASSFRFNEQFF | TGTGCCAGCAGCTTTCGCTTCAATGAGCAGTTCTTC
TRBJ2-3 | NA | TRBV24-1 | NA | CATSDVGRLGGTDTQYF | TGTGCCACCAGTGATGTGGGACGACTAGGCGGCACAGATACGCAGTATTTT
TRBJ2-7 | many | TRBV11-2 | TRBD2 | CASSLAGVHEQYF | TGTGCCAGCAGCTTGGCGGGAGTCCACGAGCAGTACTTC
TRBJ2-7 | NA | TRBV7-9 | NA | CASGRDSYEQYF | TGTGCCAGCGGGAGAGACTCCTACGAGCAGTACTTC
TRBJ2-1 | many | TRBV29-1 | NA | CSVMQQGNEQFF | TGCAGCGTTATGCAACAAGGGAATGAGCAGTTCTTC
TRBJ2-7 | many | TRBV10-1 | TRBD2 | CASSEKTGLAGGSDEQYF | TGCGCCAGCAGTGAGAAAACCGGACTAGCGGGAGGGTCGGACGAGCAGTACTTC
TRBJ1-5 | NA | TRBV18 | NA | CASSPPGGDNQPQHF | TGTGCCAGCTCACCACCGGGGGGGGACAATCAGCCCCAGCATTTT
TRBJ2-1 | few | TRBV10-3 | TRBD2 | CAISGTSGIYEQFF | TGTGCCATCAGCGGGACTAGCGGGATTTATGAGCAGTTCTTC
TRBJ2-7 | NA | TRBV29-1 | NA | CSAGTAAYEQYF | TGCAGCGCCGGGACTGCGGCCTACGAGCAGTACTTC